This T cell receptor beta chain was sequenced in a study of T-cell memory formation after mild COVID-19 (dated by TCRdb to about 2021). Regarding the complete study: TCR sequence clusters from the two donors were found to be largely donor specific. T-cell clones expanding and contracting after mild COVID-19 in a couple of donors were tracked by longitudinal TCRalpha and TCRbeta repertoire sequencing. Two young, previously healthy adult volunteers made up the cohort, one male and one female.

This clonotype showed up many times. This clone's antigen is unknown. Base qualities were left out, and no much larger clone turns up one base away. After removal of 2 bases from V and 4 bases from J, the junction retains 14 bases not matched to a gene. Taken from cysteine to phenylalanine, the CDR3 has 18 residues. Only the CDR3 region is kept as DNA, spanning 54 bases read in frame from base 1. The germline V gene sets CDR1 to MNHEY and CDR2 to SVGEGT. Sequencing was performed on an Illumina NovaSeq 6000. TCRalpha and TCRbeta cDNA libraries were built by 5'RACE with constant-segment primers, adding sample barcodes and unique molecular identifiers. RNA was extracted from every sample with Trizol reagent. Library amplification was performed in two PCR steps, and a second sample barcode and Illumina TruSeq adapters were introduced in the second step. Libraries were sequenced on an Illumina NovaSeq with 2 x 150 bp paired-end reads. The authors processed their data as follows. With migec v1.2.7, reads were demultiplexed and then collapsed into UMI-guided consensus sequences. Using mixcr v2.1.11, the UMI consensuses were aligned to TRA and TRB V and J templates and assembled into clonotypes. Clonotypes were classified as expanded or contracted when called significant by both edgeR and NoisET, with noise models trained on biological replicates. For edgeR calls, the thresholds were a false discovery rate-adjusted p below 0.01 and a log2 fold-change of 1. As an exploratory analysis of dynamics, max-normalized trajectories of the 1000 most abundant clonotypes were examined with PCA combined with hierarchical clustering. Separately sequenced CD4+ and CD8+ repertoires were used to assign the CD4 or CD8 phenotype of responding clones. TCRdb ran its own pipeline on the public reads, namely fastp trimming at Q25 and MiXCR clone calling, and kept in-frame beta chains. Under each unique CDR3 protein, matching rows form one entry showing the most common genes and DNA. The V and J calls reflect TCRdb's pipeline rather than the authors' work. In this sample the table shows around 530,000 distinct CDR3 sequences, about a fifth of which occur a single time. The top ten clones comprise about 8.2% of the sample.

The paper's findings and limits, for the study overall: Some responding clones were detected in pre-infection memory, which suggested that pre-existing cross-reactive memory T cells had joined the SARS-CoV-2 response. Clones contracting from day 15 to 85 had balanced CD4/CD8 phenotypes, while a second wave expanding from day 15 to 37 was biased towards CD4+. Contracting CD4+ clones turned up mainly in the CM and EM memory subsets, whereas EMRA was where CD8+ clones were enriched. The study included only a couple of mild cases, and larger cohorts that include severe cases with pre-infection samples were judged to be necessary. SARS-CoV-2 specificity of the second-wave clones peaking on day 37 was not confirmed.

Ficoll-Paque density gradient centrifugation was used to isolate PBMCs. This receptor was identified in an adult woman who had mild COVID-19 (a few samples of this study predate the infection). The sample titles of this study are shuffled in the database, so cell type and time point are left out; the donor was told from shared clones. The source material was PBMCs or a T cell subset sorted from them (not recorded which). The V and J genes are TRBV6-2 or TRBV6-3 and TRBJ1-5, with 7 central nucleotides matching TRBD1. The CDR3 protein: CASSYPRDRRSLNQPQHF. The bases read TGTGCCAGCAGTTACCCCCGGGACAGACGGAGCCTAAATCAGCCCCAGCATTTT.